This T cell receptor (beta chain) derives from a study of blood T cells in healthy people across ages. A second PCR of 7 to 11 cycles used a sample-barcoded 5' primer and a J-beta primer mix. TCRdb re-analysed the 5' RACE reads in MiXCR, keeping a single row per CDR3 protein. Of more than 700,000 distinct CDR3 sequences in the sample, 53% are singletons; the top ten hold approximately 41%. After removal of 5 bases from V and 8 bases from J, the junction contained 1 base not matched to a gene. CDR3 length: 13 residues. From germline, CDR1 is DFQATT and CDR2 SNEGSKA (reference sequence). The sample taken for sequencing was blood. The chain uses TRBV20-1 and TRBJ2-1; 15 nucleotides align to TRBD2. The sequence was collected from a man aged 80 or over in good health. CDR3 bases: TGCAGTGCTCGGACTAGCGGGAGGGATGAGCAGTTCTTC. It translates to CSARTSGRDEQFF.